The 6 T cell receptor beta chains below come from one sample, sequenced in a study of cytomegalovirus exposure and HLA in healthy donors. Vbeta (60) and Jbeta (13) primers were used in the PCR. Profiled with immunoSEQ multiplex PCR; TCRdb holds only in-frame clones, not every one. The sample gives approximately 67,000 clones, around 89% of which show up once; around 10% is in the top ten. The sample consisted of PBMCs. These receptors were taken from a woman under 40 in good health and CMV-seropositive.

The chain joins TRBV13 to TRBJ2-2; the D is unclear. Trimming took off 2 bases at V and 6 bases at J, with 13 bases between the two ends. Germline assignment: CDR1 PRHDT and CDR2 FYEKMQ (reference sequence). This CDR3 region has 15 residues. The CDR3 is CASSLPRGIAGELFF. CDR3 coding DNA: TGTGCCAGCAGCTTACCTAGAGGAATAGCCGGGGAGCTGTTTTTT.

The genes are TRBV19 and TRBJ2-2; weak D call: TRBD1 (5 bases). The V gene lost 5 bases and the J gene lost 3 bases, with 13 bases spanning the gap. The germline gives CDR1 LNHDA, CDR2 SQIVND (reference sequence). This CDR3 region has 15 residues. Here the CDR3 DNA reads TGTGCCAGTAGTCTTAGGACACTGTACACCGGGGAGCTGTTTTTT. It encodes CASSLRTLYTGELFF.

The gene calls are TRBV7-3 and TRBJ1-2, with 8 bases that match TRBD1. Germline CDR1 and CDR2: SGHTA and FQGTGA. This CDR3 is built from 18 residues. V lost 3 bases and J lost 2; bases outside the gene matches: 14. For the CDR3, the DNA is TGTGCCAGCAGCTTGGCTAGGACAGGGCCTTGGCAGAACTATGGCTACACCTTC. As protein: CASSLARTGPWQNYGYTF.

The chain is built from TRBV18 and TRBJ2-5; D possibly corresponds to TRBD1 (5 bases). Germline V gives CDR1 KGHSH, CDR2 LQKENI. V lost 5 bases, J lost 1 base, and 17 bases lay in between. The CDR3 totals 16 residues. The CDR3 is CASSSGYWIAQETQYF. In DNA form, the CDR3 reads TGTGCCAGCTCATCAGGGTATTGGATCGCCCAAGAGACCCAGTACTTC.

CDR3 coding DNA: TGTGCCAGCAGCTTGACGGAGTGGGAGACCCAGTACTTC. Its protein product is CASSLTEWETQYF. The chain couples TRBV5-5 to TRBJ2-5; no clear D gene. The CDR3 extends over 13 amino acids. Trimming stripped 1 base from V and 5 bases from J, with 9 bases between. Germline V gene sequence: CDR1 SGHKS, CDR2 YYEKEE (reference sequence).

The rearrangement joins TRBV28 to TRBJ1-1; D gene ambiguous. Per germline, CDR1 MDHEN and CDR2 SYDVKM. The CDR3 has 12 residues. V lost 3 bases and J 5 bases, leaving 7 bases between the germline ends. CDR3 region: CASSLRGTEAFF. For the CDR3, the DNA is TGTGCCAGCAGTTTGCGTGGTACTGAAGCTTTCTTT.